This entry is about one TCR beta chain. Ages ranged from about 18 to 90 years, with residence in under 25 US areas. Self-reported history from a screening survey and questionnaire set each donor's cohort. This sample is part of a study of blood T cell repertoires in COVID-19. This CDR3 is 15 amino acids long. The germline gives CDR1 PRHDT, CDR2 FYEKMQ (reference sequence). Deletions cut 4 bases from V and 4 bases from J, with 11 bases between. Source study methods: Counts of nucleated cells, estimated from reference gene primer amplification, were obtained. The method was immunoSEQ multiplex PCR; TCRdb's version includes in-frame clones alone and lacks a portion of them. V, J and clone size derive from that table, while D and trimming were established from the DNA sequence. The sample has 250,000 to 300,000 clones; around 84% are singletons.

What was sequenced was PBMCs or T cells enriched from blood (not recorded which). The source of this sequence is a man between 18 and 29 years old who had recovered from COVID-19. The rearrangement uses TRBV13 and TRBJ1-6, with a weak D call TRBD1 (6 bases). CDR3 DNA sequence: TGTGCCAGCAGCTCAGGGACACCTTATAATTCACCCCTCCACTTT. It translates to CASSSGTPYNSPLHF.